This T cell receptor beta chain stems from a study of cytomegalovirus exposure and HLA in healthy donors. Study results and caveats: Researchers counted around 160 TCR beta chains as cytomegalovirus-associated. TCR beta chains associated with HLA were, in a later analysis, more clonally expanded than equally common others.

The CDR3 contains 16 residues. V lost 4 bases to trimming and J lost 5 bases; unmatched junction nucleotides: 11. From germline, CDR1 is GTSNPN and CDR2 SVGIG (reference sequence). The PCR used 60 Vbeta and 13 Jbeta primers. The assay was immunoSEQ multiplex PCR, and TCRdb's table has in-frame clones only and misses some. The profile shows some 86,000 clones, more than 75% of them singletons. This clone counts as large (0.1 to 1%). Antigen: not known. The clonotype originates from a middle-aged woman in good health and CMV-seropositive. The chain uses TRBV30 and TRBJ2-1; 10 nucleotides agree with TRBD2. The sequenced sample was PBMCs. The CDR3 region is CAWTTLAGGGNNEQFF. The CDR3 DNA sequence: TGTGCCTGGACCACTTTAGCGGGAGGCGGCAACAATGAGCAGTTCTTC. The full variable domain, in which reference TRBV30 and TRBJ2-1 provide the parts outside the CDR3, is SQTIHQWPATLVQPVGSPLSLECTVEGTSNPNLYWYRQAAGRGLQLLFYSVGIGQISSEVPQNLSASRPQDRQFILSSKKLLLSDSGFYLCAWTTLAGGGNNEQFFGPGTRLTVL.